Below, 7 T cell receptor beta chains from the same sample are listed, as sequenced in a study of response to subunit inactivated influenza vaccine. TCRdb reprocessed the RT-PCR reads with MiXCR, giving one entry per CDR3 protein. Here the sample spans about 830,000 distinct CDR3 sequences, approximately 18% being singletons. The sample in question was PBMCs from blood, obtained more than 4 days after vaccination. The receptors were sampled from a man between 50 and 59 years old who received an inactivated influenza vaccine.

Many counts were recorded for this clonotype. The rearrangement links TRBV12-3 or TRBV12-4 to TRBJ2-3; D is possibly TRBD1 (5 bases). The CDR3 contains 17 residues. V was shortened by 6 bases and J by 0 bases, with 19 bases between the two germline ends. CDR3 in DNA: TGTGCCAGCAGCTCGAGATTGTGGGGCTCTAGCACAGATACGCAGTATTTT. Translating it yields CASSSRLWGSSTDTQYF.

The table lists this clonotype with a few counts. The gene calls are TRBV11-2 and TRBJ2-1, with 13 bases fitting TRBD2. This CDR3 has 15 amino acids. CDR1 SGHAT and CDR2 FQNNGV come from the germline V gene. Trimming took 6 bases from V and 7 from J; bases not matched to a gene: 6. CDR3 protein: CASRKLAGGPNEQFF. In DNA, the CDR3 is TGTGCCAGCAGGAAACTAGCGGGAGGGCCGAATGAGCAGTTCTTC.

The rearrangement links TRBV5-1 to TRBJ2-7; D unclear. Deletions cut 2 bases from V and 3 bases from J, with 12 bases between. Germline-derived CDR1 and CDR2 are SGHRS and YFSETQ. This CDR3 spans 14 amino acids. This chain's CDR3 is CASSFRNVGYEQYF. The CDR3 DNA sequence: TGCGCCAGCAGCTTTAGGAATGTAGGCTACGAGCAGTACTTC.

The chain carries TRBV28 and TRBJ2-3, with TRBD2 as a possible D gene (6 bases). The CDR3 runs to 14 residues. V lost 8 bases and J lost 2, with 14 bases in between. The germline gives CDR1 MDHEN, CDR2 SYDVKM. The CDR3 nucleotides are TGTGCCAGCCAGTCCGGAGGGAACACAGATACGCAGTATTTT. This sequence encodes CASQSGGNTDTQYF.

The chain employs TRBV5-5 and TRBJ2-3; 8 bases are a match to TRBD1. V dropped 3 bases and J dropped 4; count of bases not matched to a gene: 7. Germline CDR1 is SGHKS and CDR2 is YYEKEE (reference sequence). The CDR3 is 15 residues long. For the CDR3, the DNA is TGTGCCAGCAGCTGGGTAGGACAGGGCGCAGATACGCAGTATTTT. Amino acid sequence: CASSWVGQGADTQYF.

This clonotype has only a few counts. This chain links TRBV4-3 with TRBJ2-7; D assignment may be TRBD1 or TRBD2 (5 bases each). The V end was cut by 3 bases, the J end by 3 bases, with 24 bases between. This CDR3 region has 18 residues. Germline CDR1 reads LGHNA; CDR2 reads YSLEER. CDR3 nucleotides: TGCGCCAGCAGCCATAGGGAAGACGGGGCAGTGGGATTCTACGAGCAGTACTTC. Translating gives CASSHREDGAVGFYEQYF.

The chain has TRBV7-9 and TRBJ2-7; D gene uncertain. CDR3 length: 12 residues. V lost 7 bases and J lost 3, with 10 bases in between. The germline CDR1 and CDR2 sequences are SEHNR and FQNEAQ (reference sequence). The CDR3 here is CASKPMDYEQYF. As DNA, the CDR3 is TGTGCCAGCAAGCCGATGGACTACGAGCAGTACTTC.